This T cell receptor (beta chain) appears in the sequencing data of a study of shared clonotypes between healthy human individuals. Study-level information: Each donor contributed plates that comprised three CD4 naive, three CD4 memory, two CD8 naive and one CD8 memory.

Germline V CDR1 and CDR2: MDHEN, SYDVKM. V was clipped by 5 bases and J by 1 base; unmatched bases: 7. CDR3 length equals 16 residues. TCRdb's table, derived via immunoSEQ multiplex PCR, lists solely in-frame clones and lacks some. This table has roughly 1.5 million clones, nearly 99% appearing once. The rearrangement links TRBV28 to TRBJ1-4; 7 bases agree with TRBD1. The receptor's source is a man in his thirties or forties in good health. Sequencing was done on a sample of naive CD4+ T cells sorted from blood. The subset denotes: CD45RA+ positively selected. CDR3 sequence: CASSPSDRVTNEKLFF. CDR3 nucleotide sequence: TGTGCCAGCAGTCCAAGTGACAGGGTAACTAATGAAAAACTGTTTTTT. Complete variable domain (other parts from reference TRBV28 and TRBJ1-4): DVKVTQSSRYLVKRTGEKVFLECVQDMDHENMFWYRQDPGLGLRLIYFSYDVKMKEKGDIPEGYSVSREKKERFSLILESASTNQTSMYLCASSPSDRVTNEKLFFGSGTQLSVL.